Detailed here is one T cell receptor (beta chain). The CDR3 runs to 12 residues. Trimming took off 8 bases at V and 3 bases at J, with 11 bases between the two ends. Germline V CDR1 and CDR2: MDHEN, SYDVKM. The data were taken from a study of OX40 agonist ivuxolimab in advanced cancers. Study information: Dose-escalation patients had hepatocellular carcinoma, melanoma, renal cell or head and neck cancer.

Sequencing used immunoSEQ multiplex PCR; TCRdb keeps in-frame clones, though not all of them. The sample carries tens of thousands of clones, 80% to 90% recorded once. A history of autoimmune disease or systemic immunosuppression excluded patients. The sequencing used CD4+ or CD8+ T cells sorted from blood, collected in a trial of the OX40 agonist ivuxolimab. This rearrangement joins TRBV28 to TRBJ2-7, with TRBD2 as a possible D gene (6 bases). The sequence came from an adult with an advanced solid tumor such as melanoma, head and neck, liver or kidney cancer. CDR3 in DNA: TGTGCCAGCGGCGCGGGGCTCTACGAGCAGTACTTC. This sequence encodes CASGAGLYEQYF.